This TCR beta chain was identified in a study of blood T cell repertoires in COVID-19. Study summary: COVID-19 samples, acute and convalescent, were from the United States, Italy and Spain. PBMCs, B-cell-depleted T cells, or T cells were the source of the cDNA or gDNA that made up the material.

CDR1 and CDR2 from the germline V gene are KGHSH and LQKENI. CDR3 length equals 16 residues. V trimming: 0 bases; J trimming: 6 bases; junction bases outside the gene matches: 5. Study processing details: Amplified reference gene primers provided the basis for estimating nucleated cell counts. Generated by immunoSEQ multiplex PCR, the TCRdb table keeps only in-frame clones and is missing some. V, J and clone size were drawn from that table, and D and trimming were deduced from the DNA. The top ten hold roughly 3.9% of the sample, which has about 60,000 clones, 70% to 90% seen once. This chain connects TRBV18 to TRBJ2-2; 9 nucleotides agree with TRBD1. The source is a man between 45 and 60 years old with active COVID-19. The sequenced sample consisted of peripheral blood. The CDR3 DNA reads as TGTGCCAGCTCACCACCGAATCGACAGGGGGCCGGGGAGCTGTTTTTT. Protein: CASSPPNRQGAGELFF.